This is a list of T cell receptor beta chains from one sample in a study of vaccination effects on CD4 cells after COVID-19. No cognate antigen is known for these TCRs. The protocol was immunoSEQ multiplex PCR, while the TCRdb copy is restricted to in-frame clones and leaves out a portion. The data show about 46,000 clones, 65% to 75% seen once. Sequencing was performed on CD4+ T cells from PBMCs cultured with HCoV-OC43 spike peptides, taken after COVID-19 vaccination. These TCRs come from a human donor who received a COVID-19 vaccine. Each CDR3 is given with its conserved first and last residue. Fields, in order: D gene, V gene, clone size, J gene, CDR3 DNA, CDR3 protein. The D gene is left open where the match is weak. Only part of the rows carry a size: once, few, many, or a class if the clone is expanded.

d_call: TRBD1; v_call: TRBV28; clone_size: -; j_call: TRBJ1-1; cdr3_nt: TGTGCCAGCACTACCGGGACAGTGAACACTGAAGCTTTCTTT; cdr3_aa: CASTTGTVNTEAFF
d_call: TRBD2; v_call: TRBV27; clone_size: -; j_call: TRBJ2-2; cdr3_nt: TGTGCCAGCAGTCTATCTAGCGGGAGGGTAACCGGGGAGCTGTTTTTT; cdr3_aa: CASSLSSGRVTGELFF
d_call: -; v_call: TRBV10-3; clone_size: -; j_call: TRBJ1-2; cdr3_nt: TGTGCCATCGCGGCGGCTACCTATGGCTACACCTTC; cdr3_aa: CAIAAATYGYTF
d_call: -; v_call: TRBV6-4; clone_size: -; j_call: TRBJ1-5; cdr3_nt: TGTGCCAGCGGCGGGGGAGCGGGGCAGCCCCAGCATTTT; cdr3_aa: CASGGGAGQPQHF
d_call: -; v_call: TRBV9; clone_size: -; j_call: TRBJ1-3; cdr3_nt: TGTGCCAGCAGCTCCTTGGGGGGTACCGGAAACACCATATATTTT; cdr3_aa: CASSSLGGTGNTIYF
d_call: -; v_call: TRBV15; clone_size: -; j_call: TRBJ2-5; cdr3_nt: TGTGCCACCAGCAGAGAGTCCGCAGGCCAAGAGACCCAGTACTTC; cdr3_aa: CATSRESAGQETQYF
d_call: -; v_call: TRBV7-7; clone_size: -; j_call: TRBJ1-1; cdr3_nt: TGTGCCAGCAGCTTAGACAGCAACACTGAAGCTTTCTTT; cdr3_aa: CASSLDSNTEAFF
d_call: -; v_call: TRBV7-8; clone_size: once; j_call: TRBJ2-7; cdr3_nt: TGTGCCAGCAGCCTTGATGTCGTCGGGGAAGTGTACGAGCAGTACTTC; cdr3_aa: CASSLDVVGEVYEQYF
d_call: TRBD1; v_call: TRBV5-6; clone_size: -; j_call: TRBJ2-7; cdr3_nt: TGTGCCAGCAGCCACGGGACAGGGTTTGTTACGGGTGAGCAGTACTTC; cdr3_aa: CASSHGTGFVTGEQYF
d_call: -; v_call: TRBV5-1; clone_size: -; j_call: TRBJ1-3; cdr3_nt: TGCGCCAGCAGCTTGGCGCCAGGGAGCGCAAACACCATATATTTT; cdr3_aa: CASSLAPGSANTIYF
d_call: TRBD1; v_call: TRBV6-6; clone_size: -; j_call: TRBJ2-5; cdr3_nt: TGTGCCAGCAGTGCAGGGGGCGAAGAGACCCAGTACTTC; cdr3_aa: CASSAGGEETQYF
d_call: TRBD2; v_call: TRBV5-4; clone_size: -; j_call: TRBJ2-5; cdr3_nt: TGTGCCTGGGGGCGGGAGGGCCGGGAGGAGACCCAGTACTTC; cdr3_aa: CAWGREGREETQYF
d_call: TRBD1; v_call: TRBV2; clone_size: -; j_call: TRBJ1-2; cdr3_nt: TGTGCCGGACAGGGGGTTGGGTATTATGGCTACACCTTC; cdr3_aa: CAGQGVGYYGYTF
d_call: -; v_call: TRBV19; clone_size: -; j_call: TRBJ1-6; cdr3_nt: TGTGCCAGTAGTATTTCCATGACCCCCGGAATTTCACCCCTCCACTTT; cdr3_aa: CASSISMTPGISPLHF
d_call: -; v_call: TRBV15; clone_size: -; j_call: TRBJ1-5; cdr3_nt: TGTGCCACCAGCAGACTAGGAGTTCAGCCCCAGCATTTT; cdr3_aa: CATSRLGVQPQHF
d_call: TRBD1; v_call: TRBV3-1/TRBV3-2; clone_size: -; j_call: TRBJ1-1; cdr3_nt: TGTGCCAGCAGCCAAGAAAGGACAGGGGACACTGAAGCTTTCTTT; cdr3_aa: CASSQERTGDTEAFF
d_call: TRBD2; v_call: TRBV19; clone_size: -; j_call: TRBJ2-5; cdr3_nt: TGTGCCAGTAGACAAACGACTAGCCCAGAGACCCAGTACTTC; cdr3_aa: CASRQTTSPETQYF
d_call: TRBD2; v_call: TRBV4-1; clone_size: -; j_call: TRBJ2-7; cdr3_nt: TGCGCCAGCAGCCAAAAGGGACTAGCGGCCGACGAGCAGTACTTC; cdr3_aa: CASSQKGLAADEQYF
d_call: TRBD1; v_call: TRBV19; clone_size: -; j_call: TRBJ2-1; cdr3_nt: TGTGCCAGTAGTAGCCGGGACAGGGGTAATGAGCAGTTCTTC; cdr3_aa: CASSSRDRGNEQFF
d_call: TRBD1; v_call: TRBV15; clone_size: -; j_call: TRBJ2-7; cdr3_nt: TGTGCCACCAGCAGGGAATTCCGGGACAGGGAAGTAGAGCAGTACTTC; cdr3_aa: CATSREFRDREVEQYF
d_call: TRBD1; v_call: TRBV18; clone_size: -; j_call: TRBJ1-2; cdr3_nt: TGTGCCAGCTCACTTCAGGGGGCAGATGGCTACACCTTC; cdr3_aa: CASSLQGADGYTF
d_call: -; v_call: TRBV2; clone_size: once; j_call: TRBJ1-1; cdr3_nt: TGTGCCAGCAGTGAGGTGGAAGGCACTGAAGCTTTCTTT; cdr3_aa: CASSEVEGTEAFF
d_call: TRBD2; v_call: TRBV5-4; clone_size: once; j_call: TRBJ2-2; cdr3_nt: TGTGCCAGCAGCTTAAATATAGCGGGAGGGCGTAACACCGGGGAGCTGTTTTTT; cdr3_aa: CASSLNIAGGRNTGELFF
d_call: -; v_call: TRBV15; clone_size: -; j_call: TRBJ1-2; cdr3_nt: TGTGCCACCAGCAGAGATCGGGTAGGAGGCTACACCTTC; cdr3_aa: CATSRDRVGGYTF
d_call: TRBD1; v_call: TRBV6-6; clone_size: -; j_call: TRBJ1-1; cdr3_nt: TGTGCCAGCAGTTACCAGGGGGCGGCCACTGAAGCTTTCTTT; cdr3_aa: CASSYQGAATEAFF
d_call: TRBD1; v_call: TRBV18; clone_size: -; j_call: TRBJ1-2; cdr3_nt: TGTGCCAGCTCACCACCGGGAGGGGGCGGAAACTATGGCTACACCTTC; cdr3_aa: CASSPPGGGGNYGYTF
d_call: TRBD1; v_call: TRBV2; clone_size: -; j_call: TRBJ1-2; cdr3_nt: TGTGCCAGCAGTGGACAGGGGGACTATGGCTACACCTTC; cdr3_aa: CASSGQGDYGYTF
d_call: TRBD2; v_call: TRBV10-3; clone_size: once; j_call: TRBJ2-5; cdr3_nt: TGTGCCATCAGTGGTGGAGCGGGGGTGGAAGAGACCCAGTACTTC; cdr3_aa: CAISGGAGVEETQYF
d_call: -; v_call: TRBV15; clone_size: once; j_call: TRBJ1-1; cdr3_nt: TGTGCCACCAGCTCCCGTACGAACACTGAAGCTTTCTTT; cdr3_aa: CATSSRTNTEAFF
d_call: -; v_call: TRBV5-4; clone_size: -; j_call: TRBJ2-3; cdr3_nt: TGTGCCAGCAGCCCTCGGGACTCTGGCGATACGCAGTATTTT; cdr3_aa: CASSPRDSGDTQYF
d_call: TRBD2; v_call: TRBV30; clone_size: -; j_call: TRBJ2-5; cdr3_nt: TGTGCCTGGACCCCTAGCGGGGGGAACCTGGAGACCCAGTACTTC; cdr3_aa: CAWTPSGGNLETQYF
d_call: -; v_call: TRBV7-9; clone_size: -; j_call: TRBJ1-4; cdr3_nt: TGTGCCAGCAGCTTAACCAGCGGGGGGCAGGATGAAAAACTGTTTTTT; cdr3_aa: CASSLTSGGQDEKLFF
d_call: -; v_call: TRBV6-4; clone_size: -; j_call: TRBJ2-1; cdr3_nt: TGTGCCAGCAGTGGACAACCGTCCTTCGGCAATGAGCAGTTCTTC; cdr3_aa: CASSGQPSFGNEQFF
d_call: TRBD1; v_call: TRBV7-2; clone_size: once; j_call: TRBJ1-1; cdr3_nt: TGTGCCAGCAGCCACGGCGGTGCCAGGGGGCAAGGAACTGAAGCTTTCTTT; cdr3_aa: CASSHGGARGQGTEAFF
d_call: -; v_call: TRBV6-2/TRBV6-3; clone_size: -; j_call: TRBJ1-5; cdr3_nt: TGTGCCAGCAGTTACTCCAATTTTAATCAGCCCCAGCATTTT; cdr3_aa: CASSYSNFNQPQHF
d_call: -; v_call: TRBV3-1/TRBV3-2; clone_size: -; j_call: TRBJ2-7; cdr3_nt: TGTGCCAGCAGCCAAGATTTAGGGTTCTACGAGCAGTACTTC; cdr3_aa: CASSQDLGFYEQYF
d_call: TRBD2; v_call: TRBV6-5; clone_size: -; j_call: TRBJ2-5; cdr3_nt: TGTGCCAGCAGTTACACAAGACTAGCGGGGGGGGAGACCCAGTACTTC; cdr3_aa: CASSYTRLAGGETQYF
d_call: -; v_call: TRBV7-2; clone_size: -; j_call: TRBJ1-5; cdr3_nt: TGTGCCAGCAGCTCCGCCAGGGGAAGTCAGCCCCAGCATTTT; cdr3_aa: CASSSARGSQPQHF
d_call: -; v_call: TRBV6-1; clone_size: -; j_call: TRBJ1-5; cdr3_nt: TGTGCCAGCAGTGATACAGGTAGCAATCAGCCCCAGCATTTT; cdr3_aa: CASSDTGSNQPQHF
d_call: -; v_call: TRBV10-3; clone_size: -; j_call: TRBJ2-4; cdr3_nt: TGTGCCACCACACCAGCGAAACTAGGGGGCAAAAACATTCAGTACTTC; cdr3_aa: CATTPAKLGGKNIQYF
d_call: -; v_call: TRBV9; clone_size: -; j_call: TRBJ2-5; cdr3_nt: TGTGCCAGCAGCGTAGGGACGGTTCGGGAGACCCAGTACTTC; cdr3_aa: CASSVGTVRETQYF
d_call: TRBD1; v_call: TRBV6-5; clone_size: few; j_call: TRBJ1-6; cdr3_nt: TGTGCCAGCAGTTACGCTCAACCGGGACAGGGGTCACCCCTCCACTTT; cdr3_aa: CASSYAQPGQGSPLHF
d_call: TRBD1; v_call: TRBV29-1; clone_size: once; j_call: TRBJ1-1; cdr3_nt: TGCAGCGTTGAAGAGGACAGGGGTACTGAAGCTTTCTTT; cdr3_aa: CSVEEDRGTEAFF
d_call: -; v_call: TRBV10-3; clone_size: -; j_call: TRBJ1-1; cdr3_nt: TGTGCCACAGGGACTGCTGAGAACACTGAAGCTTTCTTT; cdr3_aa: CATGTAENTEAFF
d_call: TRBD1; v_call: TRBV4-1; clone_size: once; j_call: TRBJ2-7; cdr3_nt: TGCGCCAGCAGCCAAGATCCGTCCGTGACAGGGCGTCGCTCCTACGAGCAGTACTTC; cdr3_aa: CASSQDPSVTGRRSYEQYF
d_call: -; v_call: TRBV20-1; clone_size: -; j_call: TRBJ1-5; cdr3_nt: TGCAGTGCCAGTGACAGTGGCAATCAGCCCCAGCATTTT; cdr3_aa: CSASDSGNQPQHF
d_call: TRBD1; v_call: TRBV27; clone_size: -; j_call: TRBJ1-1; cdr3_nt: TGTGCCAGCAGTTTAGGGACAGTACGGACTGAAGCTTTCTTT; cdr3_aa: CASSLGTVRTEAFF
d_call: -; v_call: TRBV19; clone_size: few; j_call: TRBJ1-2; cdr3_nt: TGTGCCAGTAGTATTAACTGGAGGGGTCAGGATGGCTACACCTTC; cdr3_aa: CASSINWRGQDGYTF
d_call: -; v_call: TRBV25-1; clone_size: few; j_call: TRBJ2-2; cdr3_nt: TGTGCCAGCAGTGACTCCCCCGGGGCCCCGAACACCGGGGAGCTGTTTTTT; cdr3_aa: CASSDSPGAPNTGELFF
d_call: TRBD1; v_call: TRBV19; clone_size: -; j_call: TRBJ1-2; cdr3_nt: TGTGCCACTCGATTGGCGGGACAGGGACCGAGTGGCTACACCTTC; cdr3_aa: CATRLAGQGPSGYTF
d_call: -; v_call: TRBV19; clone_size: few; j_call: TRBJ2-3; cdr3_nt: TGTGCCAGTAACAGAGGTGGAGGGACAGATACGCAGTATTTT; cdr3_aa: CASNRGGGTDTQYF
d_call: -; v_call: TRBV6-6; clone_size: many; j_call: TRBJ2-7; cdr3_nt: TGTGCCAGCAGCCGCCGTGGTGGCCAGCGAGAATACGAGCAGTACTTC; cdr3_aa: CASSRRGGQREYEQYF
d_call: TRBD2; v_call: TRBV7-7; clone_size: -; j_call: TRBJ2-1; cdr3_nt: TGTGCCAGCAGCCCACGCGGGACTAGCGGGAGTTGGAGTGAGCAGTTCTTC; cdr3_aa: CASSPRGTSGSWSEQFF
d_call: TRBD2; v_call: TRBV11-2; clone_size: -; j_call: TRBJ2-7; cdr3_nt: TGTGCCAGCAGCCTACGACTAGCGGGAGGGATCGAGCAGTACTTC; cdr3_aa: CASSLRLAGGIEQYF
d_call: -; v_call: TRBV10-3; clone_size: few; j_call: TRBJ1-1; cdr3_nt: TGTGCCATCAGTGAGTCGGTAGCAAAAAACACTGAAGCTTTCTTT; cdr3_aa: CAISESVAKNTEAFF
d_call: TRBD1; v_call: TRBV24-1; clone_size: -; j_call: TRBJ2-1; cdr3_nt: TGTGCCACCAGTGAAGGACAGGGGGCCAATGAGCAGTTCTTC; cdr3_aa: CATSEGQGANEQFF